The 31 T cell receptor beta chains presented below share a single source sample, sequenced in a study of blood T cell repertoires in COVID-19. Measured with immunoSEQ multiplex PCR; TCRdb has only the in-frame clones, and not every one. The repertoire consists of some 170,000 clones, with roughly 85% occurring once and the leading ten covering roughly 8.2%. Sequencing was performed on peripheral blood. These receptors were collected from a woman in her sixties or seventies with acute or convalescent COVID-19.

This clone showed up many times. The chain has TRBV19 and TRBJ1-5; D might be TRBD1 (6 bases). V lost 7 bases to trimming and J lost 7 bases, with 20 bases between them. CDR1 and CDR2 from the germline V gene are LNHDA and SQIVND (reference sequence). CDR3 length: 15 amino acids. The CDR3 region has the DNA TGTGCCAGTATAGCCCAAGGGGGAAAGGGCCAGCCCCAGCATTTT. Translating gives CASIAQGGKGQPQHF.

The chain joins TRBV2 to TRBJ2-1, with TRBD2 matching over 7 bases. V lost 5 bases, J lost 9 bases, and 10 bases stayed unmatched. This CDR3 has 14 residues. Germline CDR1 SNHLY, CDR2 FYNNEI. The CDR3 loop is CASSPGTMQSEQFF. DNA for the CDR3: TGTGCCAGCAGTCCCGGGACTATGCAGAGTGAGCAGTTCTTC.

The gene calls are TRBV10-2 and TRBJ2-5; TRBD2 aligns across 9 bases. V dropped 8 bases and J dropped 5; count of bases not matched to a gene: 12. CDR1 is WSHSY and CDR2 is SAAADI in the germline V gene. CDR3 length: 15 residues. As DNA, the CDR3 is TGCGCCAGCCGGATCGGCGGGAGGGAAATGGAGACCCAGTACTTC. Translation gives CASRIGGREMETQYF.

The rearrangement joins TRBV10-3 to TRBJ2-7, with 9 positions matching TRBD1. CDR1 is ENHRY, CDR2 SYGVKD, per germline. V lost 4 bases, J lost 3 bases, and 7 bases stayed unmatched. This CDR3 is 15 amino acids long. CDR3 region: CAISASGTGSYEQYF. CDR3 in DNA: TGTGCCATCAGTGCCTCCGGGACAGGGAGCTACGAGCAGTACTTC.

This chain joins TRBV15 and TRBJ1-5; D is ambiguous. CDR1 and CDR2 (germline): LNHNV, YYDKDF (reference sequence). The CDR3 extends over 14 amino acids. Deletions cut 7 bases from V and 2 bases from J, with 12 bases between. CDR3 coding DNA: TGTGCCACCACCCGAACCGGTGGCAATCAGCCCCAGCATTTT. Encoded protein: CATTRTGGNQPQHF.

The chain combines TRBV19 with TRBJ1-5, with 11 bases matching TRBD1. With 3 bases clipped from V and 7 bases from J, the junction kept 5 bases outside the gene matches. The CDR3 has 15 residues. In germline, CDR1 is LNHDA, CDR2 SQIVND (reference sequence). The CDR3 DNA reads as TGTGCCAGTAGTATCGGACAGGGGGCGAGGCAGCCCCAGCATTTT. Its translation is CASSIGQGARQPQHF.

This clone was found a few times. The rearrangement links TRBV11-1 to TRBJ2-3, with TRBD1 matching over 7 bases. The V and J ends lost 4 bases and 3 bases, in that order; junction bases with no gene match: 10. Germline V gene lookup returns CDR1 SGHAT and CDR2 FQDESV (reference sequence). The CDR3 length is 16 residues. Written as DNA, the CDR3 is TGTGCCAGCAGCTCTCTGACAGGGATCAAGACAGATACGCAGTATTTT. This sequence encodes CASSSLTGIKTDTQYF.

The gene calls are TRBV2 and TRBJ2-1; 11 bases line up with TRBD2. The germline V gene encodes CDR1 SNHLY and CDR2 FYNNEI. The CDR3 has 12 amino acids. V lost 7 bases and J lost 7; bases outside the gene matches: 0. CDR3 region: CASTSGRNEQFF. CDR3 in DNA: TGTGCCAGCACTAGCGGGAGGAATGAGCAGTTCTTC. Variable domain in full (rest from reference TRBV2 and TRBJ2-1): EPEVTQTPSHQVTQMGQEVILRCVPISNHLYFYWYRQILGQKVEFLVSFYNNEISEKSEIFDDQFSVERPDGSNFTLKIRSTKLEDSAMYFCASTSGRNEQFFGPGTRLTVL.

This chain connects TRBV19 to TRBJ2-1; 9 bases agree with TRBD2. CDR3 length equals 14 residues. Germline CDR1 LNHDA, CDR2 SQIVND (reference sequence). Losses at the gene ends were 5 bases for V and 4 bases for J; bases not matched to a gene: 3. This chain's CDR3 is CASSPLAGYNEQFF. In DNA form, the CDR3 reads TGTGCCAGTAGTCCCCTAGCGGGGTACAATGAGCAGTTCTTC.

The CDR3 nucleotides read TGTGCCAGCAGTACGGGACTAGCGGGATTGCAGTACTTC. It codes for CASSTGLAGLQYF. V is TRBV6-2 or TRBV6-3 and J is TRBJ2-7; 13 positions match TRBD2. The CDR3 has 13 amino acids. J gave up 9 bases and V 5 bases, and 4 bases lay outside the gene matches. Germline assignment: CDR1 MNHEY and CDR2 SVGEGT.

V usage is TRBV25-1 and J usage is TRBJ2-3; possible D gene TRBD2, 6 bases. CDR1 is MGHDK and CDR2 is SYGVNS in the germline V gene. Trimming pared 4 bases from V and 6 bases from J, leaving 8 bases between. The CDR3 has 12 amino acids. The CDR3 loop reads CASSAGTDTQYF. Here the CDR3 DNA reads TGTGCCAGCAGTGCCGGGACTGATACGCAGTATTTT.

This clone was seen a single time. The CDR3 region is CASSAGGSAYEQYF. DNA of the CDR3: TGTGCCAGCTCAGCAGGAGGCAGTGCCTACGAGCAGTACTTC. This sequence joins TRBV28 and TRBJ2-7; D is perhaps TRBD2 (5 bases). The CDR3 sequence is 14 residues long. The germline gives CDR1 MDHEN, CDR2 SYDVKM. The V gene lost 8 bases and the J gene lost 2 bases, with 16 bases spanning the gap.

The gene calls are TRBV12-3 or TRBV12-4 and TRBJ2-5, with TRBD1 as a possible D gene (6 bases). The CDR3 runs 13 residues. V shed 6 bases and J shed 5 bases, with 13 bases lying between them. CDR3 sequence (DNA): TGTGCCAGCAGCCCAGGGGTGGTGGAGACCCAGTACTTC. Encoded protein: CASSPGVVETQYF.

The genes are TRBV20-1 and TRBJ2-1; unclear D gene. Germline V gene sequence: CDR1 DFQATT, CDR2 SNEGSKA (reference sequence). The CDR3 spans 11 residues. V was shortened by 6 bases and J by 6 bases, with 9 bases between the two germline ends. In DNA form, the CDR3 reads TGCAGTGCCTCCCCTTCCAATGAGCAGTTCTTC. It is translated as CSASPSNEQFF.

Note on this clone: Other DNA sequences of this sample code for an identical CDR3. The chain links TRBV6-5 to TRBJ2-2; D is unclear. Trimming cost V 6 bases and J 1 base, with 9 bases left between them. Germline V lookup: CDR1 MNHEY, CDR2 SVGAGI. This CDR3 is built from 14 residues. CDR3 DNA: TGTGCCAGCAGGCGGCAGCTGAACACCGGGGAGCTGTTTTTT. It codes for CASRRQLNTGELFF.

The chain's CDR3 is CASSIGQGSGQPQHF. CDR3 DNA sequence: TGTGCCAGTAGTATAGGCCAGGGGTCGGGTCAGCCCCAGCATTTT. The V call is TRBV19, the J call TRBJ1-5; D is possibly TRBD1 (6 bases). This CDR3 spans 15 amino acids. With 1 base removed from V and 6 bases from J, the gap between germline ends came to 13 bases. The germline V gene has CDR1 LNHDA and CDR2 SQIVND (reference sequence).

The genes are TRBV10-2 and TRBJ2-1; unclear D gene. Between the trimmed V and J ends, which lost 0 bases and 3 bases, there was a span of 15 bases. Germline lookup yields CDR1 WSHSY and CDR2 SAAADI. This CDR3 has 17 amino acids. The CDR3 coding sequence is TGCGCCAGCAGTGAGTCGGTGCATCACCAACTCTACAATGAGCAGTTCTTC. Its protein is CASSESVHHQLYNEQFF.

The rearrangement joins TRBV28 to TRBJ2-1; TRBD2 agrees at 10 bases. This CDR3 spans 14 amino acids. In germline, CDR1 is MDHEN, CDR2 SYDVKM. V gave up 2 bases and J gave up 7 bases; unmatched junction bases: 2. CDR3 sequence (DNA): TGTGCCAGCAGTTTACTAGCGGGAGTAAATGAGCAGTTCTTC. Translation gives CASSLLAGVNEQFF.

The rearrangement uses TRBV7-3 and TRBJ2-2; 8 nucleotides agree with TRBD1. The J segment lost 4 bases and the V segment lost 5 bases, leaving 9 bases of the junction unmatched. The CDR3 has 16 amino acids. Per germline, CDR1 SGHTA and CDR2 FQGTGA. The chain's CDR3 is CASSKGQGAGTGELFF. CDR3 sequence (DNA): TGTGCCAGCAGCAAAGGGCAGGGGGCCGGCACCGGGGAGCTGTTTTTT.

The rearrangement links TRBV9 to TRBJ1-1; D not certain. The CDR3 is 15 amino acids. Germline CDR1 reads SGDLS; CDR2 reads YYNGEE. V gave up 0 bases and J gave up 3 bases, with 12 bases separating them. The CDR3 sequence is CASSVAPLPDTEAFF. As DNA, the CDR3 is TGTGCCAGCAGCGTAGCCCCCCTCCCGGACACTGAAGCTTTCTTT. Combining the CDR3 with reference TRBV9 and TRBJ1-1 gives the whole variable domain DSGVTQTPKHLITATGQRVTLRCSPRSGDLSVYWYQQSLDQGLQFLIQYYNGEERAKGNILERFSAQQFPDLHSELNLSSLELGDSALYFCASSVAPLPDTEAFFGQGTRLTVV.

CDR3 in DNA: TGTGCCAGCAGTTACTTAGCTAAAGATCCTCAGCGGCGCGAGCAGTACGTC. Its protein is CASSYLAKDPQRREQYV. V is TRBV6-2 or TRBV6-3 and J is TRBJ2-7; D may be TRBD2 (5 bases). Per the germline V gene, CDR1 is MNHEY and CDR2 is SVGEGT. The CDR3 is 17 residues long. With 1 base removed from V and 6 bases from J, the gap between germline ends came to 22 bases.

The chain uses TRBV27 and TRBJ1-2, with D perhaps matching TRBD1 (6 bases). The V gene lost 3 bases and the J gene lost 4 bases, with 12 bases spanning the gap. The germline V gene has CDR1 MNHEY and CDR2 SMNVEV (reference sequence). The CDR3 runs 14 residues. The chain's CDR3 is CASSLAQGVYGYTF. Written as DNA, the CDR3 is TGTGCCAGCAGTTTGGCACAGGGAGTCTATGGCTACACCTTC.

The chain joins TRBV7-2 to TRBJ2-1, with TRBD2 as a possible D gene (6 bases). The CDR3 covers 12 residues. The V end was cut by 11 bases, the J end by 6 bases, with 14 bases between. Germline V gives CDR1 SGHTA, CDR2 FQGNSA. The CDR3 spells CASATSTNEQFF. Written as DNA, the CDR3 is TGTGCCTCAGCGACTAGTACCAATGAGCAGTTCTTC. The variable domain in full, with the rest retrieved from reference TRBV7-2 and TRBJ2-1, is GAGVSQSPSNKVTEKGKDVELRCDPISGHTALYWYRQSLGQGLEFLIYFQGNSAPDKSGLPSDRFSAERTGGSVSTLTIQRTQQEDSAVYLCASATSTNEQFFGPGTRLTVL.

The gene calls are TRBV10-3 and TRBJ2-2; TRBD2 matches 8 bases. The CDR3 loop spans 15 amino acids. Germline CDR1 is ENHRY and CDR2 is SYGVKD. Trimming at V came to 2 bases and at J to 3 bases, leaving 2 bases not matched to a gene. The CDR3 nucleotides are TGTGCCATCAGTGAGGCGGGAGGATACACCGGGGAGCTGTTTTTT. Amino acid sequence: CAISEAGGYTGELFF.

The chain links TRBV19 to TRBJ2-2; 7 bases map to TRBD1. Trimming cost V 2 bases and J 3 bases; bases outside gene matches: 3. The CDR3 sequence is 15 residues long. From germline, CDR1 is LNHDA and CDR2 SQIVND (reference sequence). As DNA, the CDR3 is TGTGCCAGTAGTATAAACAGGGGTGACACCGGGGAGCTGTTTTTT. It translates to CASSINRGDTGELFF.

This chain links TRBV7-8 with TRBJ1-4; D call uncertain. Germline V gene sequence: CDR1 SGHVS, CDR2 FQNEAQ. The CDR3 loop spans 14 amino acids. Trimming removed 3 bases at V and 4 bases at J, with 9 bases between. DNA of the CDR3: TGTGCCAGCAGCTTCTCCGGGTTTAATGAAAAACTGTTTTTT. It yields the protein CASSFSGFNEKLFF.

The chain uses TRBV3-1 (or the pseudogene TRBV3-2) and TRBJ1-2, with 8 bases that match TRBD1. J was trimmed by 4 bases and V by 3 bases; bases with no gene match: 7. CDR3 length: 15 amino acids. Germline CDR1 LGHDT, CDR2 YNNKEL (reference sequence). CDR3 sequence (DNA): TGTGCCAGCAGCCACGAAGACAGGGGATCCTATGGCTACACCTTC. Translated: CASSHEDRGSYGYTF.

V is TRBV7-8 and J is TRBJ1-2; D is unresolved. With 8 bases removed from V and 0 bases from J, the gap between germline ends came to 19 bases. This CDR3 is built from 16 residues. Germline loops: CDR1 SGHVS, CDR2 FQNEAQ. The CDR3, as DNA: TGTGCCAGCTCCCCATTGGTCCGGGATACTAACTATGGCTACACCTTC. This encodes CASSPLVRDTNYGYTF.

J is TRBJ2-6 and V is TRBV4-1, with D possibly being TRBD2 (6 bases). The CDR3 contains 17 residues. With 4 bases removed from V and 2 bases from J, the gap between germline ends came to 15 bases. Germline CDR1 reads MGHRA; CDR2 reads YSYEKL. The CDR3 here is CASSPLGSDAGANVLTF. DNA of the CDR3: TGCGCCAGCAGCCCTCTCGGGAGCGACGCTGGGGCCAACGTCCTGACTTTC.

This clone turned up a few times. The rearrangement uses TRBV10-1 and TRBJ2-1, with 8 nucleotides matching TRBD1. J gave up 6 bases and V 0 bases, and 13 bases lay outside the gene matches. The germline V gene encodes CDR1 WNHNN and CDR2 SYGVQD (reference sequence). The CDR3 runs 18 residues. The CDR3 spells CASSESSGRGRGPNEQFF. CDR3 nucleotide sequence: TGCGCCAGCAGTGAGTCTTCGGGTCGGGGCAGGGGGCCCAATGAGCAGTTCTTC.

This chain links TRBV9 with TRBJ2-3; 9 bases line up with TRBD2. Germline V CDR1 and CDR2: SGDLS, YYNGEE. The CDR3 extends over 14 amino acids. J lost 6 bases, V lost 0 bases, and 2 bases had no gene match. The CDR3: CASSVVAGADTQYF. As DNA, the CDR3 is TGTGCCAGCAGCGTAGTAGCGGGAGCGGATACGCAGTATTTT. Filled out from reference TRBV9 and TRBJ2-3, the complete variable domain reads DSGVTQTPKHLITATGQRVTLRCSPRSGDLSVYWYQQSLDQGLQFLIQYYNGEERAKGNILERFSAQQFPDLHSELNLSSLELGDSALYFCASSVVAGADTQYFGPGTRLTVL.